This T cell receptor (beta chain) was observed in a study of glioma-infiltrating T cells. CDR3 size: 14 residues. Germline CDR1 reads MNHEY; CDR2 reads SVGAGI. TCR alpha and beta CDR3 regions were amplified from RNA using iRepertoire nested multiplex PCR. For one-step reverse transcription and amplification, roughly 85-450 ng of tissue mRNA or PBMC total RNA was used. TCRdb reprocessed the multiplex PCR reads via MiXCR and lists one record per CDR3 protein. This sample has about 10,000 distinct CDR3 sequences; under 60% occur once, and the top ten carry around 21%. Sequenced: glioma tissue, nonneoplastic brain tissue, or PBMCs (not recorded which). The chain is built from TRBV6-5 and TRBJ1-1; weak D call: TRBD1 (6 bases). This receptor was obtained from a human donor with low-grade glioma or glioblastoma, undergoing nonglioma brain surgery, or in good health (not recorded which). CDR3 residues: CAGITGTSGTEAFF. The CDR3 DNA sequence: TGTGCAGGCATAACCGGGACATCTGGCACTGAAGCTTTCTTT.